This T cell receptor (beta chain) was obtained from a study of immune characterization of retroperitoneal liposarcoma. This clonotype occurred once. MiXCR was run by TCRdb on the PCR reads, yielding one entry per CDR3 protein. The sample lists around 20,000 distinct CDR3 sequences, 35% to 40% occurring once. The CDR3 has 14 amino acids. V dropped 0 bases and J dropped 5 bases, with 11 bases sitting between them. Per the germline V gene, CDR1 is SGHRS and CDR2 is YFSETQ. This receptor was identified in a male donor with retroperitoneal liposarcoma. V gene TRBV5-1 combines with J gene TRBJ1-1; D is uncertain. Sequencing used blood. CDR3 residues: CASSLDLGRTEAFF. CDR3 sequence (DNA): TGCGCCAGCAGCTTGGATCTGGGTAGGACTGAAGCTTTCTTT.